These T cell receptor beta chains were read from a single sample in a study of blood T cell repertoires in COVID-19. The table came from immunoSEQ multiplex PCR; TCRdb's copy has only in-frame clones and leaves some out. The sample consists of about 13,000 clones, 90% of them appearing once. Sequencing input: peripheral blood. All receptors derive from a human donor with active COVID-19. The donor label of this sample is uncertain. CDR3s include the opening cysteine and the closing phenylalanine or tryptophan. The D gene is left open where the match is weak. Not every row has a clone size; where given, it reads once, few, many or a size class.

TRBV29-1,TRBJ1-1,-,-,CSVDPALRGGTEAFF,TGCAGCGTTGATCCGGCTTTGAGGGGGGGCACTGAAGCTTTCTTT
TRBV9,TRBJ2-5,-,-,CASSVDWRDAETQYF,TGTGCCAGCAGCGTAGATTGGAGGGATGCCGAGACCCAGTACTTC
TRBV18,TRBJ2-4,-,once,CASSPIVTGGEYF,TGTGCCAGCTCACCCATTGTCACAGGGGGGGAGTACTTC
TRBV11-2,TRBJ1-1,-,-,CASSLVDGTEAFF,TGTGCCAGCAGCTTAGTTGACGGGACTGAAGCTTTCTTT
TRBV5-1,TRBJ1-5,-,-,CASSLGDTGDQPQHF,TGCGCCAGCAGCTTGGGGGACACCGGAGATCAGCCCCAGCATTTT
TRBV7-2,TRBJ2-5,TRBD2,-,CASSSHGSGGETQYF,TGTGCCAGCAGCTCCCATGGTAGCGGGGGGGAGACCCAGTACTTC
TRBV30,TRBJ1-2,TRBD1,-,CAWSVWTGGDGYTF,TGTGCCTGGAGTGTATGGACAGGGGGCGATGGCTACACCTTC
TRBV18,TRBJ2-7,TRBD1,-,CASSSGTGFSYEQYF,TGTGCCAGCTCATCTGGGACAGGGTTTTCCTACGAGCAGTACTTC
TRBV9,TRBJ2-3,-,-,CASSVGSGSTDTQYF,TGTGCCAGCAGCGTAGGGTCCGGGAGCACAGATACGCAGTATTTT
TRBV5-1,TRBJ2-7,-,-,CASSSLYEQYF,TGCGCCAGCAGCTCTCTTTACGAGCAGTACTTC
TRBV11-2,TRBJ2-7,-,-,CASSLRVGYEQYF,TGTGCCAGCAGCTTGAGGGTCGGCTACGAGCAGTACTTC
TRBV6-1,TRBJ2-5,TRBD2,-,CASSEAALAGGETQYF,TGTGCCAGCAGTGAAGCGGCCCTAGCGGGGGGTGAGACCCAGTACTTC
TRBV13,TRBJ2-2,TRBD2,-,CASSSSGGGGELFF,TGTGCCAGCAGCTCTAGCGGGGGTGGCGGGGAGCTGTTTTTT
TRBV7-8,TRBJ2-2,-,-,CASSRWAGGVGELFF,TGTGCCAGCAGCCGCTGGGCCGGCGGGGTCGGGGAGCTGTTTTTT
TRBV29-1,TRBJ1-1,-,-,CSETRVNTEAFF,TGCAGCGAAACCCGAGTGAACACTGAAGCTTTCTTT
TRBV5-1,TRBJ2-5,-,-,CASSFLSTGEAQYF,TGCGCCAGCAGCTTCCTCAGTACGGGGGAGGCCCAGTACTTC
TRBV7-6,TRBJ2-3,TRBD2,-,CASSFSTSGGARTDTQYF,TGTGCCAGCAGCTTCTCGACTAGCGGGGGGGCCAGGACAGATACGCAGTATTTT
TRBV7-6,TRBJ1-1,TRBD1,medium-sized,CASSLEPIQGVGTEAFF,TGTGCCAGCAGCTTAGAACCTATACAGGGGGTTGGCACTGAAGCTTTCTTT
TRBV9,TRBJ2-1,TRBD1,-,CASSVGTGYNEQFF,TGTGCCAGCAGCGTTGGGACAGGGTACAATGAGCAGTTCTTC
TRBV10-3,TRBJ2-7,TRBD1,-,CAISGGTGYYEQYF,TGTGCCATCAGTGGGGGGACAGGTTACTACGAGCAGTACTTC
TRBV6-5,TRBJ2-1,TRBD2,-,CASLEGGRGDNEQFF,TGTGCCAGCTTAGAAGGCGGGCGGGGGGACAATGAGCAGTTCTTC
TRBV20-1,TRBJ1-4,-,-,CSASGDGRAVGKLFF,TGCAGTGCTAGTGGGGACGGGAGGGCAGTAGGAAAACTGTTTTTT
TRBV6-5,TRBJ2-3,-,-,CASSYTGKGTDTQYF,TGTGCCAGCAGTTACACGGGGAAAGGCACAGATACGCAGTATTTT
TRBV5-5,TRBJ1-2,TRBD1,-,CASSLGQGRRGYTF,TGTGCCAGCAGCTTGGGACAGGGGCGGCGTGGCTACACCTTC
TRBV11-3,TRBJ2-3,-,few,CASSSPTEVTDTQYF,TGTGCCAGCAGCTCCCCGACAGAAGTAACAGATACGCAGTATTTT
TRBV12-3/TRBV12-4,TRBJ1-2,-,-,CASSLSSNYGYTF,TGTGCCAGCAGTTTATCTTCGAACTATGGCTACACCTTC
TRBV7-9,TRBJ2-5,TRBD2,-,CASSHRTSGEGRGETQYF,TGTGCCAGCAGCCATAGGACTAGCGGGGAAGGCCGAGGAGAGACCCAGTACTTC
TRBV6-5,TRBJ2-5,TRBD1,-,CASSYRTGFLETQYF,TGTGCCAGCAGTTACAGGACAGGCTTCCTAGAGACCCAGTACTTC
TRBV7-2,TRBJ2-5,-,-,CASSLPRETQYF,TGTGCCAGCAGCTTGCCTAGAGAGACCCAGTACTTC
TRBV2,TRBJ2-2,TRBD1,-,CASSQPGQGIGELFF,TGTGCCAGCAGTCAGCCGGGACAGGGTATCGGGGAGCTGTTTTTT
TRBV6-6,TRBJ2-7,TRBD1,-,CASSQLRDSSYEQYF,TGTGCCAGCAGTCAACTCAGGGACAGCTCCTACGAGCAGTACTTC
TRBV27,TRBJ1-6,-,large,CASSIAYNSPLHF,TGTGCCAGCAGTATAGCGTATAATTCACCCCTCCACTTT
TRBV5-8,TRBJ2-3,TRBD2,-,CASSRIAGGRTDTQYF,TGTGCCAGCAGCCGCATAGCGGGGGGAAGAACAGATACGCAGTATTTT
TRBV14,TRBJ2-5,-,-,CASSPNAETQYF,TGTGCCAGCAGCCCTAACGCAGAGACCCAGTACTTC
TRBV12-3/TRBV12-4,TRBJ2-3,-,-,CASSYLTGTQYF,TGTGCCAGCAGTTATTTGACGGGTACGCAGTATTTT
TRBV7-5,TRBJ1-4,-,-,CARSSGQATNEKLFF,TGTGCCAGAAGTTCCGGACAGGCCACTAATGAAAAACTGTTTTTT
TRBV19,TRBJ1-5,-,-,CASSGRSFYSNQPQHF,TGTGCCAGTAGTGGGAGATCCTTTTATAGCAATCAGCCCCAGCATTTT
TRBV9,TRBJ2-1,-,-,CASSVGTRSINEQFF,TGTGCCAGCAGCGTAGGCACGAGGAGCATCAATGAGCAGTTCTTC
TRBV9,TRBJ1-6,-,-,CASSPNTNSYNSPLHF,TGTGCCAGCAGCCCGAACACTAACTCCTATAATTCACCCCTCCACTTT
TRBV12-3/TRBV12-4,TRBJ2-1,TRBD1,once,CASSPGQRNEQFF,TGTGCCAGCAGTCCGGGACAGCGGAATGAGCAGTTCTTC
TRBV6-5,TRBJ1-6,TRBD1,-,CASSYRDRGSPLHF,TGTGCCAGCAGTTATCGGGACAGGGGTTCACCCCTCCACTTT
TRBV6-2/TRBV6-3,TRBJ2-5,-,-,CASSRGQGKETQYF,TGTGCCAGCAGCCGAGGGCAGGGGAAAGAGACCCAGTACTTC
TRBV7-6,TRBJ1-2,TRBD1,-,CASSPTGNYGYTF,TGTGCCAGCAGCCCGACAGGGAACTATGGCTACACCTTC